The next 18 T cell receptor beta chains were all read from a single sample in a study of blood T cell repertoires in COVID-19. TCRdb's copy holds only in-frame clones and misses some; the assay was immunoSEQ multiplex PCR. The sample yields a few hundred thousand clones, 75% to 90% seen once. The source material was peripheral blood. These receptors came from a man aged 25 to 40 with active or convalescent COVID-19.

The V gene is TRBV7-6, the J gene TRBJ2-5; the D gene is possibly TRBD2 (6 bases). V lost 2 bases and J lost 4, with 14 bases in between. The CDR3 runs 15 residues. Germline-derived CDR1 and CDR2 are SGHVS and FNYEAQ. CDR3 DNA: TGTGCCAGCAGCTTATCGTTAATGGGAGGAGAGACCCAGTACTTC. Amino acid sequence: CASSLSLMGGETQYF.

The chain couples TRBV6-2 or TRBV6-3 to TRBJ1-5; no clear D. Germline V gene sequence: CDR1 MNHEY, CDR2 SVGEGT. This CDR3 spans 14 amino acids. Trimming took 4 bases from V and 1 from J, leaving 8 bases between them. CDR3 coding DNA: TGTGCCAGCAGTTGGCAGGAAAGCAATCAGCCCCAGCATTTT. This codes for CASSWQESNQPQHF.

In this sample, this clone turned up once. V is TRBV27 and J is TRBJ2-1; 10 bases agree with TRBD2. The junction had 7 bases not matched to a gene; V was cut back by 3 bases and J by 8 bases. This CDR3 spans 15 amino acids. The V gene's germline CDR1 is MNHEY and CDR2 SMNVEV (reference sequence). The CDR3 DNA reads TGTGCCAGCAGTTTGTCTAGCGGGGGTGGAGATGAGCAGTTCTTC. Encoded protein: CASSLSSGGGDEQFF.

The chain joins TRBV5-6 to TRBJ1-1; D ambiguous. CDR1 is SGHDT, CDR2 YYEEEE, per germline. V dropped 4 bases and J dropped 6 bases, with 22 bases sitting between them. The CDR3 totals 16 residues. The CDR3 DNA reads TGTGCCAGCAGCCCGGCTGCTGGGCGCCCACCCCCTGAAGCTTTCTTT. The encoded protein is CASSPAAGRPPPEAFF.

This clone was observed a handful of times. The V call is TRBV5-1, the J call TRBJ2-5; 7 positions agree with TRBD1. The trim removed 0 bases at V and 5 bases at J, leaving 10 bases unmatched. In germline, CDR1 is SGHRS, CDR2 YFSETQ. The CDR3 has 16 amino acids. CDR3 loop: CASSLGWTGEAETQYF. For the CDR3, the DNA is TGCGCCAGCAGCTTGGGGTGGACAGGAGAAGCGGAGACCCAGTACTTC.

This chain joins TRBV11-3 and TRBJ2-1; 11 bases are a match to TRBD2. This CDR3 is built from 17 residues. J gave up 9 bases and V 1 base, and 11 bases lay outside the gene matches. Germline loops: CDR1 SGHNT, CDR2 YENEEA. This chain's CDR3 is CASSLGTTSGGQGEQFF. The CDR3, as DNA: TGTGCCAGCAGCTTAGGGACAACTAGCGGGGGTCAAGGTGAGCAGTTCTTC.

The table lists this clone with a count of one. The chain uses TRBV13 and TRBJ1-2; 7 bases are a match to TRBD1. The germline V gene has CDR1 PRHDT and CDR2 FYEKMQ (reference sequence). The V segment lost 5 bases and the J segment 4 bases; nucleotides outside the gene matches: 7. The CDR3 is made up of 14 amino acids. The CDR3 DNA reads as TGTGCCAGCAGCCTCACGGGACAGCTCTATGGCTACACCTTC. It encodes CASSLTGQLYGYTF.

In DNA form, the CDR3 reads TGTGCCAGTAGTACGGCCGGGACAGGGGGAGGTGGGCAGTTCTTC. Amino acids: CASSTAGTGGGGQFF. The rearrangement joins TRBV19 to TRBJ2-1; 11 bases align to TRBD1. J was trimmed by 12 bases and V by 4 bases; bases with no gene match: 11. The CDR3 loop spans 15 amino acids. CDR1 LNHDA and CDR2 SQIVND come from the germline V gene (reference sequence).

The chain is built from TRBV25-1 and TRBJ2-7; 10 positions agree with TRBD1. This CDR3 contains 15 residues. The junction had 11 bases not matched to a gene; V was cut back by 5 bases and J by 7 bases. Germline CDR1 is MGHDK and CDR2 is SYGVNS. The CDR3 sequence: CASSIWGQGSEEQYF. CDR3 DNA: TGTGCCAGCAGTATCTGGGGACAGGGGTCTGAAGAGCAGTACTTC.

The chain joins TRBV5-4 to TRBJ1-6, with no clear D. Germline V gene sequence: CDR1 SGHNT, CDR2 YYREEE (reference sequence). V lost 0 bases, J lost 5 bases, and 3 bases lay in between. CDR3 length equals 13 residues. In DNA, the CDR3 is TGTGCCAGCAGCTTGGACAATAATTCACCCCTCCACTTT. Residues: CASSLDNNSPLHF. Using reference TRBV5-4 and TRBJ1-6 for the parts outside the CDR3, the full variable domain is ETGVTQSPTHLIKTRGQQVTLRCSSQSGHNTVSWYQQALGQGPQFIFQYYREEENGRGNFPPRFSGLQFPNYSSELNVNALELDDSALYLCASSLDNNSPLHFGNGTRLTVT.

V usage is TRBV7-9 and J usage is TRBJ1-2; 12 bases fit TRBD1. The CDR3 covers 16 residues. Germline values: CDR1 SEHNR, CDR2 FQNEAQ (reference sequence). V lost 5 bases to trimming and J lost 3 bases; unmatched junction nucleotides: 7. CDR3 in DNA: TGTGCCAGCAGCACGCCGGGACAGGGGGCTGACTATGGCTACACCTTC. Its translation is CASSTPGQGADYGYTF.

The chain links TRBV4-3 to TRBJ1-1; a weak D match, TRBD1 (5 bases). The CDR3 covers 15 residues. In germline, CDR1 is LGHNA, CDR2 YSLEER. V shed 0 bases and J shed 0 bases, with 8 bases lying between them. CDR3 nucleotide sequence: TGCGCCAGCAGCCAAGACCGGGGGATGAACACTGAAGCTTTCTTT. This encodes CASSQDRGMNTEAFF.

The chain employs TRBV5-4 and TRBJ2-1; TRBD2 aligns across 11 bases. The CDR3 extends over 16 amino acids. V gave up 3 bases and J gave up 4 bases; unmatched junction bases: 6. From germline, CDR1 is SGHNT and CDR2 YYREEE (reference sequence). The CDR3 region is CASSYDSGGAYNEQFF. As DNA, the CDR3 is TGTGCCAGCAGCTACGATAGCGGGGGGGCGTACAATGAGCAGTTCTTC.

This clone was seen only a few times. The chain links TRBV7-9 to TRBJ2-7; 12 positions agree with TRBD1. V was clipped by 5 bases and J by 6 bases; unmatched bases: 8. Germline CDR1 and CDR2: SEHNR and FQNEAQ (reference sequence). The CDR3 runs to 15 residues. This CDR3 reads CASSIGWDRGREQYF. DNA of the CDR3: TGTGCCAGCAGCATAGGCTGGGACAGGGGGCGCGAGCAGTACTTC.

For the CDR3, the DNA is TGTGCCAGCAGCCAAACCGGGACAGGGGGGACTGAAGCTTTCTTT. The encoded protein is CASSQTGTGGTEAFF. V usage is TRBV7-8 and J usage is TRBJ1-1, with 11 positions matching TRBD1. V lost 5 bases and J lost 5; bases outside the gene matches: 7. The CDR3 runs to 15 residues. Germline CDR1 reads SGHVS; CDR2 reads FQNEAQ.

The rearrangement links TRBV10-2 to TRBJ2-5; 8 nucleotides agree with TRBD1. Germline CDR1 and CDR2: WSHSY and SAAADI. This CDR3 spans 14 amino acids. The V segment lost 2 bases and the J segment 10 bases; nucleotides outside the gene matches: 9. Written as DNA, the CDR3 is TGCGCCAGCAGTGAGAGGACAGGGCGGGATGGCCAGTACTTC. Amino acids: CASSERTGRDGQYF.

The V gene is TRBV7-2, the J gene TRBJ1-2; 10 positions agree with TRBD1. V lost 1 base and J lost 2; bases outside the gene matches: 1. CDR1 is SGHTA, CDR2 FQGNSA, per germline. The CDR3 runs 15 residues. DNA for the CDR3: TGTGCCAGCAGCTTAGAGGGACAGGGGAACTATGGCTACACCTTC. Translated, it gives CASSLEGQGNYGYTF. The complete variable domain, with remaining parts taken from reference TRBV7-2 and TRBJ1-2, reads GAGVSQSPSNKVTEKGKDVELRCDPISGHTALYWYRQSLGQGLEFLIYFQGNSAPDKSGLPSDRFSAERTGGSVSTLTIQRTQQEDSAVYLCASSLEGQGNYGYTFGSGTRLTVV.

The chain employs TRBV3-1 (or the pseudogene TRBV3-2) and TRBJ1-2, with 7 bases lining up with TRBD1. The CDR3 runs to 16 residues. The V gene's germline CDR1 is LGHDT and CDR2 YNNKEL (reference sequence). Germline trimming cut 0 bases from V and 8 bases from J; bases unmatched to any gene: 12. The CDR3 DNA is TGTGCCAGCAGCCAAGAATCCTACGGACAGGCTGGCGGCTACACCTTC. Encoded protein: CASSQESYGQAGGYTF.